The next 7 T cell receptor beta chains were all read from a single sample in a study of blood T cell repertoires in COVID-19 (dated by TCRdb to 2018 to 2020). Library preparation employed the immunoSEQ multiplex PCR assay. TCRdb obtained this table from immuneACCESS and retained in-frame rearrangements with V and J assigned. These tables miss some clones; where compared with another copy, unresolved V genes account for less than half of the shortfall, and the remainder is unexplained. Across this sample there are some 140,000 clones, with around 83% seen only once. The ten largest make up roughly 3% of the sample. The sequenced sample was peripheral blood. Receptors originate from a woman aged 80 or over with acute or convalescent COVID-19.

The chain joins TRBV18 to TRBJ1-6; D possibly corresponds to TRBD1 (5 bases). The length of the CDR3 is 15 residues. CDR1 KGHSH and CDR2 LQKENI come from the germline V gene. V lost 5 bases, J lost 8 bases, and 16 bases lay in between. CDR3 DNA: TGTGCCAGCTCAGAGACAGTAGTTCGGGATTCACCCCTCCACTTT. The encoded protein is CASSETVVRDSPLHF.

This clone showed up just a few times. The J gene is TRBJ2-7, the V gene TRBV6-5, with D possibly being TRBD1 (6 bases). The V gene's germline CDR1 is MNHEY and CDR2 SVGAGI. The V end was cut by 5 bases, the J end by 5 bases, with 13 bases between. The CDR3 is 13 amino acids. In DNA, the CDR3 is TGTGCCAGCAGTAGAACAGGGTTCGACGAGCAGTACTTC. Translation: CASSRTGFDEQYF.

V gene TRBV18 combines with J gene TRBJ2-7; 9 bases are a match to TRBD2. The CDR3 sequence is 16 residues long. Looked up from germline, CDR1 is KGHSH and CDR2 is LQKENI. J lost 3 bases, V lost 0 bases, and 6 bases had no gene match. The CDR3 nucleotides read TGTGCCAGCTCACCACCGGGGCGGGGGGGCGTCTACGAGCAGTACTTC. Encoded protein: CASSPPGRGGVYEQYF.

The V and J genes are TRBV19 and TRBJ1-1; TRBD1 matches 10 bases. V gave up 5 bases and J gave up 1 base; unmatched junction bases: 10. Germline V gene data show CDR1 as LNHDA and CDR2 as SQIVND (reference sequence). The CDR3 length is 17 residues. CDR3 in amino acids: CASSLRRTGGGNTEAFF. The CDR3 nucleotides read TGTGCCAGTAGTCTACGGAGGACAGGGGGAGGGAACACTGAAGCTTTCTTT.

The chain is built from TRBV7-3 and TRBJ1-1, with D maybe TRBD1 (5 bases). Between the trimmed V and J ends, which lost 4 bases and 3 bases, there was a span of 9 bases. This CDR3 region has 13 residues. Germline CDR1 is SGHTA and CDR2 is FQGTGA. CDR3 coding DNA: TGTGCCAGCAGCTGGTCGGGGGACACTGAAGCTTTCTTT. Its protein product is CASSWSGDTEAFF.

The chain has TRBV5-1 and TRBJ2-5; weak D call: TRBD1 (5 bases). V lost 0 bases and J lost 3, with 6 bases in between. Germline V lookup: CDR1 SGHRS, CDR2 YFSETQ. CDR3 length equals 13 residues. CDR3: CASSLAREETQYF. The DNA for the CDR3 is TGCGCCAGCAGCTTGGCCAGGGAAGAGACCCAGTACTTC.

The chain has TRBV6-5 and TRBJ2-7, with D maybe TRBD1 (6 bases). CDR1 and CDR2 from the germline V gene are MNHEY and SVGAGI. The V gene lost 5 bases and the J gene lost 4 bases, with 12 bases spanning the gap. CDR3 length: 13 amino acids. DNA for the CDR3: TGTGCCAGCAGTCTCGCAGGGGCATACGAGCAGTACTTC. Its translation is CASSLAGAYEQYF.